The rows below give T cell receptor beta chains drawn from one sample of a study of OX40 agonist ivuxolimab in advanced cancers. Using immunoSEQ multiplex PCR, the repertoire was profiled, and TCRdb retains in-frame clones only, with some absent. The data contain tens of thousands of clones, more than 75% of them seen just once; the ten biggest clones take up about 5%. Here the sequenced sample was CD4+ or CD8+ T cells sorted from blood, taken in a trial of the OX40 agonist ivuxolimab. These receptors were obtained from an adult with an advanced solid tumor such as melanoma, head and neck, liver or kidney cancer. Both conserved end residues are part of each CDR3. A D gene is named only where the DNA matches it firmly. A row's size may be missing; if present it is once, few, many or a size class.

NA	TRBV2	TRBJ1-4	NA	14	CASSEGRLNEKLFF	TGTGCCAGCAGTGAAGGGAGGTTAAATGAAAAACTGTTTTTT
TRBD2	TRBV5-1	TRBJ2-5	NA	16	CASSLGGLAGQETQYF	TGCGCCAGCAGCTTGGGGGGGCTAGCGGGGCAAGAGACCCAGTACTTC
NA	TRBV7-2	TRBJ1-2	NA	13	CASSLGTPYGYTF	TGTGCCAGCAGCTTGGGGACACCCTATGGCTACACCTTC
TRBD1	TRBV4-1	TRBJ1-1	NA	16	CASTLAETGVNTEAFF	TGCGCCAGCACCCTAGCCGAGACAGGGGTGAACACTGAAGCTTTCTTT
TRBD2	TRBV7-8	TRBJ2-2	NA	17	CASSPLRTRRVTGELFF	TGTGCCAGCAGCCCGCTTAGGACTAGGCGGGTCACCGGGGAGCTGTTTTTT
TRBD2	TRBV5-4	TRBJ2-2	once	16	CASSLGRGANTGELFF	TGTGCCAGCAGCTTGGGACGGGGGGCGAACACCGGGGAGCTGTTTTTT
NA	TRBV18	TRBJ2-2	NA	13	CASSPSSTGELFF	TGTGCCAGCTCACCTTCTTCCACCGGGGAGCTGTTTTTT
NA	TRBV7-3	TRBJ2-3	NA	14	CASSLMASTDTQYF	TGTGCCAGCAGCTTAATGGCTAGCACAGATACGCAGTATTTT
TRBD2	TRBV28	TRBJ2-5	NA	15	CASSTTSRGLGTQYF	TGTGCCAGCAGTACGACTAGCCGGGGATTAGGGACCCAGTACTTC
NA	TRBV20-1	TRBJ1-2	NA	11	CSALANYGYTF	TGCAGTGCTCTAGCTAACTATGGCTACACCTTC
NA	TRBV2	TRBJ1-1	few	13	CASSYRYRLEAFF	TGTGCCAGCAGTTACAGGTACCGCTTGGAGGCTTTCTTT
TRBD1	TRBV28	TRBJ1-2	NA	16	CASSPGGGDQNYGYTF	TGTGCCAGCAGTCCAGGGGGCGGTGACCAAAACTATGGCTACACCTTC
TRBD1	TRBV6-5	TRBJ2-2	NA	16	CASSYGGTGYTGELFF	TGTGCCAGCAGTTACGGCGGGACAGGGTACACCGGGGAGCTGTTTTTT
NA	TRBV2	TRBJ1-1	once	13	CASRGVVGTEAFF	TGTGCCAGCCGCGGGGTCGTAGGGACTGAAGCTTTCTTT
NA	TRBV2	TRBJ2-1	once	16	CASRAGERFPYNEQFF	TGTGCCAGCAGAGCCGGGGAGAGGTTCCCCTACAATGAGCAGTTCTTC
TRBD1	TRBV4-1	TRBJ2-7	NA	15	CASSPDRVGVYEQYF	TGCGCCAGCAGCCCAGACAGGGTAGGGGTCTACGAGCAGTACTTC
NA	TRBV5-4	TRBJ2-3	NA	16	CASTPGAGAGTDTQYF	TGTGCCAGCACCCCCGGGGCGGGGGCCGGCACAGATACGCAGTATTTT
NA	TRBV6-6	TRBJ1-2	few	15	CASSPRSPSAYGYTF	TGTGCCAGCAGTCCAAGGTCACCATCAGCTTATGGCTACACCTTC
TRBD2	TRBV10-3	TRBJ2-5	NA	14	CAISAQAGQETQYF	TGTGCCATCAGTGCGCAAGCGGGGCAAGAGACCCAGTACTTC
TRBD2	TRBV5-1	TRBJ2-2	NA	14	CASSAGTIAGELFF	TGCGCCAGCAGCGCCGGGACTATCGCCGGGGAGCTGTTTTTT
TRBD2	TRBV5-1	TRBJ2-5	NA	19	CASSLGSRTSGTHQETQYF	TGCGCCAGCAGCTTGGGTAGCAGGACTAGCGGGACCCACCAAGAGACCCAGTACTTC
NA	TRBV6-6	TRBJ2-7	NA	13	CASSYINTYEQYF	TGTGCCAGCAGTTACATCAACACTTACGAGCAGTACTTC
NA	TRBV6-5	TRBJ1-2	NA	13	CASSRGGGYGYTF	TGTGCCAGCAGTAGGGGGGGAGGCTATGGCTACACCTTC
TRBD2	TRBV28	TRBJ2-5	NA	15	CASSLRGGPEETQYF	TGTGCCAGCAGTTTGCGGGGGGGGCCGGAGGAGACCCAGTACTTC
NA	TRBV5-1	TRBJ2-3	NA	15	CASSSGTAEGDTQYF	TGCGCCAGCAGCTCCGGGACGGCCGAGGGAGATACGCAGTATTTT
TRBD1	TRBV19	TRBJ1-5	NA	17	CASRPWDQGASNQPQHF	TGTGCCAGTAGACCCTGGGATCAGGGGGCAAGCAATCAGCCCCAGCATTTT
TRBD2	TRBV5-1	TRBJ2-1	few	14	CASTPGGAYNEQFF	TGCGCCAGCACCCCGGGGGGGGCCTACAATGAGCAGTTCTTC
NA	TRBV6-5	TRBJ1-1	NA	13	CASSKSENTEAFF	TGTGCCAGCAGTAAGTCGGAGAACACTGAAGCTTTCTTT
TRBD2	TRBV7-2	TRBJ2-4	NA	13	CASSPRGGQIQYF	TGTGCCAGCAGCCCTAGGGGAGGGCAGATTCAGTACTTC
TRBD1	TRBV5-5	TRBJ2-7	once	17	CASSRNVPGQSSYEQYF	TGTGCCAGCAGCCGTAATGTCCCGGGACAGTCCTCCTACGAGCAGTACTTC
NA	TRBV13	TRBJ1-1	once	17	CASSLGQGIVRDTEAFF	TGTGCCAGCAGCTTAGGGCAGGGAATCGTAAGGGACACTGAAGCTTTCTTT
NA	TRBV5-1	TRBJ2-1	NA	13	CASSLATVNEQFF	TGCGCCAGCAGCTTGGCGACAGTGAATGAGCAGTTCTTC
NA	TRBV28	TRBJ1-2	NA	14	CASSSIFTGLGYTF	TGTGCCAGCAGTTCCATATTTACAGGGCTCGGCTACACCTTC
NA	TRBV27	TRBJ1-2	NA	16	CASSSSPPREDYGYTF	TGTGCCAGCAGTTCCTCCCCTCCTCGTGAAGACTATGGCTACACCTTC
NA	TRBV15	TRBJ2-3	NA	15	CATSRDLTGTDTQYF	TGTGCCACCAGCAGAGATCTGACAGGCACAGATACGCAGTATTTT
NA	TRBV25-1	TRBJ2-5	NA	14	CASSEFKGGETQYF	TGTGCCAGCAGTGAATTTAAGGGAGGAGAGACCCAGTACTTC
NA	TRBV2	TRBJ1-1	NA	14	CASSEIGGGTEAFF	TGTGCCAGCAGTGAGATAGGGGGGGGCACTGAAGCTTTCTTT
NA	TRBV28	TRBJ1-5	NA	17	CASSLDRWGYSNQPQHF	TGTGCCAGCAGTTTAGATCGGTGGGGTTACAGCAATCAGCCCCAGCATTTT
TRBD2	TRBV9	TRBJ2-2	NA	15	CASSVAGTSAGELFF	TGTGCCAGCAGCGTAGCCGGGACTAGCGCCGGGGAGCTGTTTTTT
TRBD1	TRBV29-1	TRBJ1-2	few	12	CSVSGQGYGYTF	TGCAGCGTATCCGGACAGGGCTATGGCTACACCTTC
NA	TRBV4-2	TRBJ1-5	NA	14	CASSQGDVNQPQHF	TGTGCCAGCAGCCAAGGGGATGTCAATCAGCCCCAGCATTTT
TRBD1	TRBV9	TRBJ2-5	NA	14	CASSSTGGRETQYF	TGTGCCAGCAGCTCAACAGGGGGCCGGGAGACCCAGTACTTC
NA	TRBV10-3	TRBJ2-7	few	12	CAIAGELYEQYF	TGTGCCATCGCAGGAGAACTCTACGAGCAGTACTTC
TRBD1	TRBV7-2	TRBJ2-3	NA	13	CATGTASTDTQYF	TGTGCCACCGGGACAGCTAGCACAGATACGCAGTATTTT
TRBD1	TRBV4-2	TRBJ1-4	NA	16	CASSQQPGQINEKLFF	TGTGCCAGCAGCCAGCAACCGGGACAGATAAATGAAAAACTGTTTTTT
NA	TRBV4-1	TRBJ1-1	NA	16	CASSPGQGTLNTEAFF	TGCGCCAGCAGCCCAGGGCAGGGGACTTTGAACACTGAAGCTTTCTTT
NA	TRBV28	TRBJ2-7	few	16	CASTPWFQGSSYEQYF	TGTGCCAGCACACCCTGGTTCCAAGGGAGTTCTTACGAGCAGTACTTC